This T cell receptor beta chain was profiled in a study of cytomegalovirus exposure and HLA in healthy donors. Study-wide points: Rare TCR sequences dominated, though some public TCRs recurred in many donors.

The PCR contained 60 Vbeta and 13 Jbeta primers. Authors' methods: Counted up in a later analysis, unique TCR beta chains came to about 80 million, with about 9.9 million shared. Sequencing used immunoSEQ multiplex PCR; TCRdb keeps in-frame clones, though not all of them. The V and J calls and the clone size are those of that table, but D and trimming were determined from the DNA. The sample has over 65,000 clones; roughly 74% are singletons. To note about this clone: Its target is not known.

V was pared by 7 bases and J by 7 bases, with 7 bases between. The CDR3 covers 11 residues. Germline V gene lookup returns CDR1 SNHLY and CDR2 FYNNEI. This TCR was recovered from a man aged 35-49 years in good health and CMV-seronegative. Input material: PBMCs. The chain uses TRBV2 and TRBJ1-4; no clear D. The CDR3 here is CASMEVEKLFF. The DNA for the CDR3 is TGTGCCAGCATGGAGGTTGAAAAACTGTTTTTT.